The entry below describes one TCR beta chain. Its cognate antigen is unknown. The read terminates 3 residues before the CDR3 end, so the remaining end is supplied by the germline J gene. This record comes from a study of T cells in women clearing cervical HPV infection. Notes on the study in general: Cases carried less TRBV6-7 than controls: roughly 0.12% versus 0.17%.

Genomic DNA, averaging approximately 1,200 ng per sample, yielded TCR beta CDR3 via immunoSEQ. Data came from immunoSEQ multiplex PCR; TCRdb stores just in-frame clones and leaves some out. The data show about 28,000 clones, and the top ten clones hold roughly 8.4%. Germline-derived CDR1 and CDR2 are SNHLY and FYNNEI. The CDR3 totals 15 residues. Between the trimmed V and J ends, which lost 7 bases and 0 bases, there was a span of 15 bases. The specimen was blood buffy coat. The chain recombines TRBV2 with TRBJ1-1; D is ambiguous. The clonotype originates from a woman aged 18-69 years with a cervical HPV16 infection that either progressed to CIN3+ or cleared (not recorded which). The CDR3 here is CASIVGSWMNTEAFF. CDR3 bases read: TGTGCCAGCATTGTCGGGTCTTGGATGAACACTGAA.